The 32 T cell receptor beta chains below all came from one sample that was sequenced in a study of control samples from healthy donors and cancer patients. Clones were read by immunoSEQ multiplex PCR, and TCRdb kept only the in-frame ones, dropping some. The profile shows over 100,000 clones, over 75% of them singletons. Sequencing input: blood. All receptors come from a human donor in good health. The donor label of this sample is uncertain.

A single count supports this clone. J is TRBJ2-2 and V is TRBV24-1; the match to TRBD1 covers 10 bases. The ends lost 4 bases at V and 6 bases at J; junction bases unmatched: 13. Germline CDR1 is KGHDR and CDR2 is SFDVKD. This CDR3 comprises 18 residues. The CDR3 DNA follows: TGTGCCACCAGTGAAACTACCGGGACAGGGGTTATCGCCGGGGAGCTGTTTTTT. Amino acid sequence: CATSETTGTGVIAGELFF.

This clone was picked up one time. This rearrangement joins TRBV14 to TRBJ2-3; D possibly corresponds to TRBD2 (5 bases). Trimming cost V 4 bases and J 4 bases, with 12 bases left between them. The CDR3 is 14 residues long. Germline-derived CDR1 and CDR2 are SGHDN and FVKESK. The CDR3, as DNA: TGTGCCAGCAGCCCCGGACTCATCCCAGATACGCAGTATTTT. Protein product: CASSPGLIPDTQYF.

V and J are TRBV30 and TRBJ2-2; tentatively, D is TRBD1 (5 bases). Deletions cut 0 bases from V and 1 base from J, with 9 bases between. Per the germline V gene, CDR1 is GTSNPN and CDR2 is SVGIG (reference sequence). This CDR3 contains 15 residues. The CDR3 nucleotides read TGTGCCTGGAGTGTTCAGGGCGAGAACACCGGGGAGCTGTTTTTT. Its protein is CAWSVQGENTGELFF.

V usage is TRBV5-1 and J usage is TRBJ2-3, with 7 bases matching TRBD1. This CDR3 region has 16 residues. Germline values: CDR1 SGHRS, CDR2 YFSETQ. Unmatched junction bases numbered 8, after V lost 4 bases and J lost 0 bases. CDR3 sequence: CASSQGTAYSTDTQYF. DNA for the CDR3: TGCGCCAGCAGCCAAGGGACAGCCTATAGCACAGATACGCAGTATTTT.

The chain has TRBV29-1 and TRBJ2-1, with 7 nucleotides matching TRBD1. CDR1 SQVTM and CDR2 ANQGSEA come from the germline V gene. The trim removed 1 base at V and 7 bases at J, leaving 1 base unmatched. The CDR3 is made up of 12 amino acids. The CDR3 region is CSVEGGQNEQFF. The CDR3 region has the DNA TGCAGCGTTGAAGGGGGACAGAATGAGCAGTTCTTC.

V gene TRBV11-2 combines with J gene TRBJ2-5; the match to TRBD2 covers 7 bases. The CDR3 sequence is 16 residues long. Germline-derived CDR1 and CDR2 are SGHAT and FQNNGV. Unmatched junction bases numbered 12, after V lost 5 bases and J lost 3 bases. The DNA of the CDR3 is TGTGCCAGCAGCCATGGGGGAGGACTAGGGAAAGAGACCCAGTACTTC. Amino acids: CASSHGGGLGKETQYF.

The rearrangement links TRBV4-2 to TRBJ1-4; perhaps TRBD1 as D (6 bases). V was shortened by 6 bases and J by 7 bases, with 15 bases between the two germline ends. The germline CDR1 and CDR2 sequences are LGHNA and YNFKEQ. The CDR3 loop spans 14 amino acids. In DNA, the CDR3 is TGTGCCAGCAGAAAGGACAGCGGACTTGAAAAACTGTTTTTT. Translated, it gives CASRKDSGLEKLFF.

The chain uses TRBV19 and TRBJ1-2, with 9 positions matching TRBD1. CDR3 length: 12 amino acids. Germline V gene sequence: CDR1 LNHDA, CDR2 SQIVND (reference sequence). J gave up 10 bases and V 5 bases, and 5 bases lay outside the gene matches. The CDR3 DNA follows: TGTGCCAGTAGTGGGGACAGGGAGGACTACACCTTC. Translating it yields CASSGDREDYTF.

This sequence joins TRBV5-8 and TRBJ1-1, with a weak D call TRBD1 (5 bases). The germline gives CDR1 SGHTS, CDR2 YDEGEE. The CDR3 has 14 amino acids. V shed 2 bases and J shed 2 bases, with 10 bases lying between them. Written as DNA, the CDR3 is TGTGCCAGCAGCTTTGGGGACCGAAACACTGAAGCTTTCTTT. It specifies CASSFGDRNTEAFF.

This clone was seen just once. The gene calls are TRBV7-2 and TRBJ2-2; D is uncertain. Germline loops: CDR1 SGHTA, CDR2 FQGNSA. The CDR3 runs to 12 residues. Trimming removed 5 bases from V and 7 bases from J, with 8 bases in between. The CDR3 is CASSHFDGELFF. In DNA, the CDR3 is TGTGCCAGCAGCCATTTCGACGGGGAGCTGTTTTTT.

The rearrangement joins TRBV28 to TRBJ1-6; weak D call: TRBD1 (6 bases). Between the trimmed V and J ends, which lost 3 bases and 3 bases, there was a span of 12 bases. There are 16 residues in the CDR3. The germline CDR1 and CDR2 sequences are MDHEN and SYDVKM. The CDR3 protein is CASSFSARGYNSPLHF. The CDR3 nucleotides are TGTGCCAGCAGTTTCTCAGCCAGGGGCTATAATTCACCCCTCCACTTT. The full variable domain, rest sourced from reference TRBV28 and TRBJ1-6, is DVKVTQSSRYLVKRTGEKVFLECVQDMDHENMFWYRQDPGLGLRLIYFSYDVKMKEKGDIPEGYSVSREKKERFSLILESASTNQTSMYLCASSFSARGYNSPLHFGNGTRLTVT.

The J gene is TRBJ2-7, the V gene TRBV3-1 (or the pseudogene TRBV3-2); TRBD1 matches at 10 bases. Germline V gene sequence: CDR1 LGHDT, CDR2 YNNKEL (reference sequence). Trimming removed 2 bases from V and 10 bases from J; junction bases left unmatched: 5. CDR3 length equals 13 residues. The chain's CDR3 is CASSQWTGGIQYV. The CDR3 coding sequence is TGTGCCAGCAGCCAATGGACAGGGGGTATTCAGTACGTC.

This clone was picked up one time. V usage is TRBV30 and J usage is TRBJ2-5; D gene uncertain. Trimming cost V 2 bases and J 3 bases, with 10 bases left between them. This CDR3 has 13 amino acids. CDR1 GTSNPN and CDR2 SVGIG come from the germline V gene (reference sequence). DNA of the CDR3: TGTGCCTGGAGTTCCAACCTAAAAGAGACCCAGTACTTC. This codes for CAWSSNLKETQYF. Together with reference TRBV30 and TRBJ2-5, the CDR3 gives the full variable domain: SQTIHQWPATLVQPVGSPLSLECTVEGTSNPNLYWYRQAAGRGLQLLFYSVGIGQISSEVPQNLSASRPQDRQFILSSKKLLLSDSGFYLCAWSSNLKETQYFGPGTRLLVL.

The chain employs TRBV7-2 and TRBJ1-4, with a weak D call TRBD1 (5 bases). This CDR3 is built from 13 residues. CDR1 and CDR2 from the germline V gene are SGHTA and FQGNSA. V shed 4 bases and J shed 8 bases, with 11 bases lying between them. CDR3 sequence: CASSSGGGEKLFF. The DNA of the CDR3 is TGTGCCAGCAGCTCCGGGGGAGGGGAAAAACTGTTTTTT.

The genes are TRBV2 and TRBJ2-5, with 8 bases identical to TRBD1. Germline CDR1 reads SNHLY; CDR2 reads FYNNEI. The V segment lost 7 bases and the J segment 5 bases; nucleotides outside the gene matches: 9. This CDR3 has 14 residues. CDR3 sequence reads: CASKSSGGYETQYF. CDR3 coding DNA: TGTGCCAGCAAATCGTCAGGGGGCTATGAGACCCAGTACTTC.

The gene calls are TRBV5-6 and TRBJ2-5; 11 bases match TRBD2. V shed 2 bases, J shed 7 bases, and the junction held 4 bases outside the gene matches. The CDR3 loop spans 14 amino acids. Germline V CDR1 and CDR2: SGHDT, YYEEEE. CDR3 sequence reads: CASSFGGLAGTQYF. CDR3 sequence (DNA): TGTGCCAGCAGCTTTGGAGGACTAGCGGGGACCCAGTACTTC. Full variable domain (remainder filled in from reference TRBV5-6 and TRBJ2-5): DAGVTQSPTHLIKTRGQQVTLRCSPKSGHDTVSWYQQALGQGPQFIFQYYEEEERQRGNFPDRFSGHQFPNYSSELNVNALLLGDSALYLCASSFGGLAGTQYFGPGTRLLVL.

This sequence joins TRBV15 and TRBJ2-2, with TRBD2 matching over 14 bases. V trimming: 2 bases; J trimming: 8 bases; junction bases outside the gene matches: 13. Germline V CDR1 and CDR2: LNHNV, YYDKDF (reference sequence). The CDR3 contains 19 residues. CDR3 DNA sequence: TGTGCCACCAGCAGACTTAAAGGGACTAGCGGGAGCCCAGGTGGGGAGCTGTTTTTT. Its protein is CATSRLKGTSGSPGGELFF.

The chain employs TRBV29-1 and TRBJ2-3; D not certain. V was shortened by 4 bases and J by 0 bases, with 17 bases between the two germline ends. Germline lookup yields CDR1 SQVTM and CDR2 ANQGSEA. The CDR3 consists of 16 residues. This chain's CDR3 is CSVAGVQESSTDTQYF. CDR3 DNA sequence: TGCAGCGTTGCGGGCGTGCAGGAATCTAGCACAGATACGCAGTATTTT.

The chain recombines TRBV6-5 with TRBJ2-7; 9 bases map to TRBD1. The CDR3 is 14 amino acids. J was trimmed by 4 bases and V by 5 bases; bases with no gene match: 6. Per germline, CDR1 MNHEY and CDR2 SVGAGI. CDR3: CASSLGQGGYEQYF. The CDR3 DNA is TGTGCCAGCAGTCTGGGACAGGGAGGGTACGAGCAGTACTTC.

The CDR3 spells CASSFTETSDTQYF. The CDR3 DNA follows: TGTGCCAGCAGTTTCACAGAGACCTCAGATACGCAGTATTTT. The chain combines TRBV2 with TRBJ2-3; D remains ambiguous. This CDR3 region has 14 residues. Germline V gives CDR1 SNHLY, CDR2 FYNNEI. V gave up 5 bases and J gave up 4 bases, with 13 bases separating them.

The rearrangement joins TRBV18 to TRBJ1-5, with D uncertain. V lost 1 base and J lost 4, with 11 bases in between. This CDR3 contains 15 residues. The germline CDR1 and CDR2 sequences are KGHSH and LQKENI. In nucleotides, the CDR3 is TGTGCCAGCTCACCACAGGCAGACAAAAATCAGCCCCAGCATTTT. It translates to CASSPQADKNQPQHF.

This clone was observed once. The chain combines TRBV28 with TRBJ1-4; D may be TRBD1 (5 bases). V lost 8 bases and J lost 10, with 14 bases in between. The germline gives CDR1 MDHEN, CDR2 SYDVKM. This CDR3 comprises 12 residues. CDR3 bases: TGTGCCAGCGGAGGGAGTACAGGAAAACTGTTTTTT. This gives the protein CASGGSTGKLFF.

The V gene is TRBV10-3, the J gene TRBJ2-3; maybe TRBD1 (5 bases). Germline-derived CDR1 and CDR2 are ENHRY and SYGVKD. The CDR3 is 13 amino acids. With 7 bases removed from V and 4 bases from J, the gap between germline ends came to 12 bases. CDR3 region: CAIKQGDSDTQYF. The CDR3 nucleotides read TGTGCCATCAAGCAGGGTGACTCAGATACGCAGTATTTT.

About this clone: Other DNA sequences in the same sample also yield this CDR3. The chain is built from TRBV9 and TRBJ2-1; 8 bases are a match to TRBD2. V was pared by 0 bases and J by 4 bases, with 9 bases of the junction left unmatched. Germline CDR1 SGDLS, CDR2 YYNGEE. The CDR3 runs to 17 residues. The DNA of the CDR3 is TGTGCCAGCAGCGTAGGGGCGGGGGGCTCCGAGTACAATGAGCAGTTCTTC. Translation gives CASSVGAGGSEYNEQFF.

The CDR3 region is CASSEVGDRFNEKLFF. In DNA, the CDR3 is TGTGCCAGCAGCGAAGTAGGCGACAGGTTTAATGAAAAACTGTTTTTT. The chain combines TRBV9 with TRBJ1-4; weak D call: TRBD1 (6 bases). The CDR3 is 16 amino acids. Looked up from germline, CDR1 is SGDLS and CDR2 is YYNGEE. V was shortened by 3 bases and J by 4 bases, with 16 bases between the two germline ends. Full variable domain (remainder filled in from reference TRBV9 and TRBJ1-4): DSGVTQTPKHLITATGQRVTLRCSPRSGDLSVYWYQQSLDQGLQFLIQYYNGEERAKGNILERFSAQQFPDLHSELNLSSLELGDSALYFCASSEVGDRFNEKLFFGSGTQLSVL.

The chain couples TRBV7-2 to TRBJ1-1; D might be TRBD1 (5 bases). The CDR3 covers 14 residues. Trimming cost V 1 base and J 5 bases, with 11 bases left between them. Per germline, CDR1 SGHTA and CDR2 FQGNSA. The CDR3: CASSLVAGRTEAFF. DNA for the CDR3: TGTGCCAGCAGCTTAGTGGCAGGGAGGACTGAAGCTTTCTTT.

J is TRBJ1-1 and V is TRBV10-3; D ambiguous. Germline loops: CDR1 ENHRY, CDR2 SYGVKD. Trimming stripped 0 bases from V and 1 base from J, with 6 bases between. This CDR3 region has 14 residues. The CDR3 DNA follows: TGTGCCATCAGTGAGTCTCCGGGGAACACTGAAGCTTTCTTT. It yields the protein CAISESPGNTEAFF.

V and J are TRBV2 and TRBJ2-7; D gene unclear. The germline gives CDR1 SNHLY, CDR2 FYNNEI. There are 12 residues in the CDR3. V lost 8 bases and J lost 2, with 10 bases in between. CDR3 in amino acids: CASRGQAYEQYF. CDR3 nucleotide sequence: TGTGCCAGCCGAGGTCAGGCCTACGAGCAGTACTTC.

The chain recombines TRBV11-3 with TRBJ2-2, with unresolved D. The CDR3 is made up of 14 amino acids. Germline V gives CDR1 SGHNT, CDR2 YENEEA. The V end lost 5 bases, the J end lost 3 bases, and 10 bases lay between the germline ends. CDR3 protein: CASSPRTDTGELFF. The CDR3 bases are TGTGCCAGCAGCCCCCGGACGGACACCGGGGAGCTGTTTTTT.

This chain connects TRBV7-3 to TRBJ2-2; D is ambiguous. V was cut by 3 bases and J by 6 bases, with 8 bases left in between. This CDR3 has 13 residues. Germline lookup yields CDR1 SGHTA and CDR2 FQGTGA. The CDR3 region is CASSLGSPGELFF. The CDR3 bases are TGTGCCAGCAGCTTGGGGTCCCCCGGGGAGCTGTTTTTT.

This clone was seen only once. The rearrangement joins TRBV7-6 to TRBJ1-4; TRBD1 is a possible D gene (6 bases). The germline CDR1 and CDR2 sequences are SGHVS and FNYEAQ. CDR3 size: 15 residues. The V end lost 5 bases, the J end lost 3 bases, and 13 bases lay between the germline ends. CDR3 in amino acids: CASSPQQGPNEKLFF. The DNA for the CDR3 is TGTGCCAGCAGCCCTCAACAGGGACCTAATGAAAAACTGTTTTTT.

The CDR3 loop is CASSASGNTEAFF. The CDR3 region has the DNA TGTGCCAGCAGTGCCTCAGGGAACACTGAAGCTTTCTTT. The chain has TRBV2 and TRBJ1-1; D call uncertain. This CDR3 spans 13 amino acids. The V end was cut by 4 bases, the J end by 1 base, with 7 bases between. Germline lookup yields CDR1 SNHLY and CDR2 FYNNEI.